This TCR beta chain came from a study of T cells in Graves' hyperthyroidism and ophthalmopathy. Hyperthyroidism patients were newly diagnosed, had disease duration under 2 months, and were aged 18 to 65 years. Diagnoses rested on clinical symptoms, serum thyroxine and TRAb, thyroid ultrasound and orbital computed tomography. Per the germline V gene, CDR1 is ENHRY and CDR2 is SYGVKD. This CDR3 is built from 17 residues. The germline V and J ends were trimmed by 6 bases and 3 bases, with 21 bases remaining between them. RNA transcripts served as the template for amplifying TCR beta CDR3 regions. Carried out on the TCR CDR3, a first-round RT-PCR used the HTBI primer set. TCRdb used MiXCR to reprocess the multiplex PCR reads, holding one entry per CDR3 protein. The sample contains approximately 710,000 distinct CDR3 sequences, 15% to 20% of which appear only once.

The specimen was blood. The receptor comes from a man aged 50 or older with Graves' hyperthyroidism. This rearrangement joins TRBV10-3 to TRBJ2-1; D is possibly TRBD1 (8 bases). The CDR3, as DNA: TGTGCCATCAGGGGAGGGACAGGAGTGTCGGACTACAATGAGCAGTTCTTC. Residues: CAIRGGTGVSDYNEQFF.